A single sample is the source of the 15 T cell receptor beta chains below, sequenced in a study of shared clonotypes between healthy human individuals. Only in-frame clones appear in the TCRdb table, and some are missing; sequencing was by immunoSEQ multiplex PCR. This table has hundreds of thousands of clones, around 95% appearing once. CD45RO-negative cells were positively selected for CCR7, leaving out terminally differentiated effector memory CD45RA+ cells. Material for sequencing was naive CD8+ T cells sorted from blood. These receptors came from a woman aged 25-40 years in good health.

This clone occurred a few times. Other DNA sequences in this sample translate to the same CDR3. V gene TRBV27 combines with J gene TRBJ1-1; D gene ambiguous. The germline gives CDR1 MNHEY, CDR2 SMNVEV (reference sequence). V shed 2 bases and J shed 1 base, with 5 bases lying between them. The length of the CDR3 is 13 residues. CDR3 in amino acids: CASSLGGNTEAFF. The CDR3 region has the DNA TGTGCCAGCAGTTTAGGAGGGAACACTGAAGCTTTCTTT.

This sequence joins TRBV7-3 and TRBJ2-1; TRBD2 matches 9 bases. Germline loops: CDR1 SGHTA, CDR2 FQGTGA. The CDR3 totals 15 residues. The trim removed 6 bases at V and 8 bases at J, leaving 11 bases unmatched. The CDR3: CASSYGGLATDEQFF. The CDR3, as DNA: TGTGCCAGCAGTTACGGGGGACTAGCTACCGATGAGCAGTTCTTC.

The rearrangement joins TRBV27 to TRBJ2-7; 13 nucleotides align to TRBD2. The V and J ends lost 7 bases and 3 bases, in that order; junction bases with no gene match: 6. The CDR3 is made up of 15 amino acids. Germline CDR1 reads MNHEY; CDR2 reads SMNVEV (reference sequence). The CDR3 region is CASKMGLAGIYEQYF. The CDR3 region has the DNA TGTGCCAGCAAAATGGGACTAGCGGGGATCTACGAGCAGTACTTC.

The V and J genes are TRBV19 and TRBJ2-3; 8 nucleotides line up with TRBD1. The length of the CDR3 is 15 residues. In germline, CDR1 is LNHDA, CDR2 SQIVND (reference sequence). Germline trimming cut 7 bases from V and 2 bases from J; bases unmatched to any gene: 8. In DNA, the CDR3 is TGTGCCAGTAATGGGGACAGGAGTACCACAGATACGCAGTATTTT. Its translation: CASNGDRSTTDTQYF.

Only one count was recorded for this clone. The CDR3 DNA reads TGTGCCAGCAGCGTAGGACTAGCTCCGTACGAGCAGTACTTC. It codes for CASSVGLAPYEQYF. This sequence joins TRBV9 and TRBJ2-7; TRBD2 aligns across 7 bases. This CDR3 is 14 amino acids long. With 0 bases clipped from V and 4 bases from J, the junction kept 4 bases outside the gene matches. The germline V gene encodes CDR1 SGDLS and CDR2 YYNGEE.

This clone was counted once. The chain joins TRBV19 to TRBJ1-1; D unclear. V shed 3 bases and J shed 5 bases, with 10 bases lying between them. This CDR3 is 13 amino acids long. Germline V gene lookup returns CDR1 LNHDA and CDR2 SQIVND (reference sequence). DNA of the CDR3: TGTGCCAGTAGTATCAGCTTGGGGACTGAAGCTTTCTTT. It encodes CASSISLGTEAFF.

This chain joins TRBV7-2 and TRBJ2-1; D uncertain. Germline lookup yields CDR1 SGHTA and CDR2 FQGNSA. This CDR3 is built from 14 residues. V gave up 2 bases and J gave up 5 bases, with 10 bases separating them. CDR3 nucleotide sequence: TGTGCCAGCAGCTTAACCGTTGGGGACAATGAGCAGTTCTTC. Translation gives CASSLTVGDNEQFF.

The rearrangement links TRBV7-8 to TRBJ2-1; 11 bases match TRBD1. The CDR3 has 15 amino acids. The trim removed 8 bases at V and 7 bases at J, leaving 10 bases unmatched. Germline values: CDR1 SGHVS, CDR2 FQNEAQ. The CDR3 bases are TGTGCCAGCCGCCTAGGACAGGGGGCAAGAAATGAGCAGTTCTTC. Protein sequence: CASRLGQGARNEQFF.

For this clone: The germline gene is not matched at one end of the junction; a read error may be the cause. This chain uses TRBV6-1 with TRBJ1-2; D unclear. This CDR3 comprises 10 residues. CDR1 is MNHNS and CDR2 is SASEGT in the germline V gene. CDR3 region: CASSEGFGFF. CDR3 bases: TGTGCCAGCAGTGAAGGGTTCGGGTTCTTC.

The chain links TRBV4-1 to TRBJ2-5; D gene ambiguous. This CDR3 region has 17 residues. Trimming took off 1 base at V and 2 bases at J, with 17 bases between the two ends. The germline gives CDR1 MGHRA, CDR2 YSYEKL. In DNA, the CDR3 is TGCGCCAGCAGCCAAGTCGACGTGGCCTACGCTCAAGAGACCCAGTACTTC. Its translation: CASSQVDVAYAQETQYF.

This chain uses TRBV2 with TRBJ2-1; TRBD2 agrees at 7 bases. The CDR3 spans 17 residues. After removal of 1 base from V and 4 bases from J, the junction contained 10 bases not matched to a gene. Germline lookup yields CDR1 SNHLY and CDR2 FYNNEI. CDR3 coding DNA: TGTGCCAGCAGTGAAGTGCGGGACTACGAACAGTACAATGAGCAGTTCTTC. Translating it yields CASSEVRDYEQYNEQFF. Supplemented by reference TRBV2 and TRBJ2-1, the full variable domain reads EPEVTQTPSHQVTQMGQEVILRCVPISNHLYFYWYRQILGQKVEFLVSFYNNEISEKSEIFDDQFSVERPDGSNFTLKIRSTKLEDSAMYFCASSEVRDYEQYNEQFFGPGTRLTVL.

To note about this clone: Other nucleotide sequences from this sample produce the same CDR3. The rearrangement links TRBV6-5 to TRBJ1-1, with D maybe TRBD1 (5 bases). In germline, CDR1 is MNHEY, CDR2 SVGAGI. V lost 2 bases and J lost 2, with 6 bases in between. The CDR3 runs to 13 residues. Here the CDR3 DNA reads TGTGCCAGCAGTTACAGGGGAAACACTGAAGCTTTCTTT. Amino acid sequence: CASSYRGNTEAFF.

The chain uses TRBV5-4 and TRBJ1-2; D gene uncertain. Germline V gene lookup returns CDR1 SGHNT and CDR2 YYREEE (reference sequence). Trimming pared 0 bases from V and 8 bases from J, leaving 14 bases between. The CDR3 contains 14 residues. The CDR3 sequence is CASSLGTELYGYTF. DNA for the CDR3: TGTGCCAGCAGCTTGGGGACGGAGTTGTACGGCTACACCTTC.

The V and J genes are TRBV7-9 and TRBJ2-7; 9 nucleotides align to TRBD2. The CDR3 totals 15 residues. After removal of 10 bases from V and 0 bases from J, the junction contained 10 bases not matched to a gene. Germline-derived CDR1 and CDR2 are SEHNR and FQNEAQ (reference sequence). The CDR3: CATESGGQVSYEQYF. As DNA, the CDR3 is TGTGCCACCGAAAGCGGGGGGCAAGTCTCCTACGAGCAGTACTTC.

This CDR3 is CASSQERGTRDTEAFF. The CDR3 DNA follows: TGCGCCAGCAGCCAAGAGAGGGGCACAAGAGACACTGAAGCTTTCTTT. The chain employs TRBV4-1 and TRBJ1-1; D possibly corresponds to TRBD1 (5 bases). This CDR3 contains 16 residues. The V end was cut by 0 bases, the J end by 3 bases, with 14 bases between. CDR1 and CDR2 from the germline V gene are MGHRA and YSYEKL.